Shown below are 9 T cell receptor beta chains from a single sample sequenced in a study of shared clonotypes between healthy human individuals. Terminally differentiated effector memory CD45RA+ cells were excluded by CCR7 positive selection of CD45RO-negative cells. The method was immunoSEQ multiplex PCR; TCRdb's version includes in-frame clones alone and lacks a portion of them. The repertoire holds about 2 million clones, about 94% seen once, with approximately 1.2% in the top ten. The source material was naive CD8+ T cells sorted from blood. All receptors come from a man younger than 35 in good health.

The CDR3 region is CASSQVGSVRGGTGELFF. As DNA, the CDR3 is TGCGCCAGCAGCCAAGTAGGTTCGGTCAGAGGAGGGACCGGGGAGCTGTTTTTT. V gene TRBV4-1 combines with J gene TRBJ2-2; D may be TRBD2 (6 bases). Trimming left V 1 base short and J 5 bases short, with 20 bases between. The CDR3 totals 18 residues. CDR1 and CDR2 (germline): MGHRA, YSYEKL.

The rearrangement joins TRBV10-1 to TRBJ2-5, with D perhaps TRBD1 (5 bases). Trimming cost V 2 bases and J 2 bases, with 18 bases left between them. The germline V gene has CDR1 WNHNN and CDR2 SYGVQD (reference sequence). CDR3 length: 17 amino acids. For the CDR3, the DNA is TGCGCCAGCAGTGAGCCTAGGCTCTTGACAGCACAAGAGACCCAGTACTTC. This translates into CASSEPRLLTAQETQYF.

This chain connects TRBV7-6 to TRBJ2-7; D gene ambiguous. Germline CDR1 reads SGHVS; CDR2 reads FNYEAQ. Trimming took off 5 bases at V and 7 bases at J, with 12 bases between the two ends. The CDR3 is made up of 12 amino acids. The CDR3 coding sequence is TGTGCCAGCAGCCAGGAGTTTACGGAGCAGTACTTC. Translated, it gives CASSQEFTEQYF.

The V gene is TRBV4-3, the J gene TRBJ2-7; 8 nucleotides align to TRBD2. CDR1 LGHNA and CDR2 YSLEER come from the germline V gene. V lost 0 bases and J lost 0; bases outside the gene matches: 4. The CDR3 is 16 residues long. CDR3 nucleotide sequence: TGCGCCAGCAGCCAAGATATCGGGACTAGCTCCTACGAGCAGTACTTC. As protein: CASSQDIGTSSYEQYF.

V and J are TRBV10-2 and TRBJ1-2; TRBD1 matches 8 bases. Germline CDR1 reads WSHSY; CDR2 reads SAAADI. The CDR3 extends over 14 amino acids. After removal of 3 bases from V and 7 bases from J, the junction contained 7 bases not matched to a gene. In nucleotides, the CDR3 is TGCGCCAGCAGTGACCAGGGGGCGGCGAGTGGCTACACCTTC. Translating gives CASSDQGAASGYTF.

The chain is built from TRBV4-1 and TRBJ2-7; 12 bases match TRBD2. V shed 4 bases, J shed 0 bases, and the junction held 4 bases outside the gene matches. Looked up from germline, CDR1 is MGHRA and CDR2 is YSYEKL. The CDR3 totals 16 residues. CDR3 residues: CASSPRTSGASYEQYF. The CDR3, as DNA: TGCGCCAGCAGCCCCCGGACTAGCGGGGCCTCCTACGAGCAGTACTTC.

A word on this clone: Other DNA sequences of this sample code for an identical CDR3. The rearrangement joins TRBV5-8 to TRBJ2-7; D gene unclear. Trimming pared 3 bases from V and 1 base from J, leaving 5 bases between. The germline V gene encodes CDR1 SGHTS and CDR2 YDEGEE. The CDR3 loop spans 12 amino acids. This CDR3 reads CASSSYSYEQYF. CDR3 DNA sequence: TGTGCCAGCAGCTCATATTCCTACGAGCAGTACTTC. The full variable domain, with the rest looked up from reference TRBV5-8 and TRBJ2-7, is EAGVTQSPTHLIKTRGQQATLRCSPISGHTSVYWYQQALGLGLQFLLWYDEGEERNRGNFPPRFSGRQFPNYSSELNVNALELEDSALYLCASSSYSYEQYFGPGTRLTVT.

To note about this clone: The sample holds other DNA sequences that translate to the same CDR3. V gene TRBV27 combines with J gene TRBJ2-7; TRBD1 might be the D (5 bases). V shed 1 base and J shed 2 bases, with 9 bases lying between them. The CDR3 runs to 14 residues. Per germline, CDR1 MNHEY and CDR2 SMNVEV (reference sequence). CDR3 amino acids: CASSLYPGPYEQYF. The CDR3 coding sequence is TGTGCCAGCAGTTTATACCCAGGGCCCTACGAGCAGTACTTC.

The CDR3 region is CASSVINTGELFF. CDR3 bases: TGTGCCAGCAGCGTAATCAACACCGGGGAGCTGTTTTTT. V gene TRBV6-5 combines with J gene TRBJ2-2; D is ambiguous. This CDR3 region has 13 residues. V lost 6 bases to trimming and J lost 2 bases, with 7 bases between them. Looked up from germline, CDR1 is MNHEY and CDR2 is SVGAGI.